One sample yielded the 24 T cell receptor beta chains listed below, sequenced in a study of blood T cell repertoires in COVID-19. Here immunoSEQ multiplex PCR was the method, and the copy in TCRdb shows in-frame clones only, minus some. The data show some 87,000 clones, over 60% seen once. Input material: peripheral blood. The source of these receptors is a man aged 50 to 59 who had recovered from COVID-19.

The chain joins TRBV6-2 or TRBV6-3 to TRBJ2-1; TRBD1 matches 7 bases. Germline CDR1 and CDR2: MNHEY and SVGEGT. The CDR3 has 15 amino acids. Trimming took 2 bases from V and 5 from J; bases not matched to a gene: 6. DNA of the CDR3: TGTGCCAGCAGTTACATGAGGGGGCGAAACAATGAGCAGTTCTTC. Translating it yields CASSYMRGRNNEQFF.

The V and J genes are TRBV6-6 and TRBJ2-7, with 10 bases that match TRBD1. The J segment lost 5 bases and the V segment lost 5 bases, leaving 6 bases of the junction unmatched. The germline CDR1 and CDR2 sequences are MNHNY and SVGAGI (reference sequence). This CDR3 has 14 amino acids. This chain's CDR3 is CASSLGQGSHEQYF. The DNA for the CDR3 is TGTGCCAGCAGTCTGGGACAGGGGTCCCACGAGCAGTACTTC.

This clone was seen just once. This chain uses TRBV29-1 with TRBJ1-3; weak D call: TRBD1 (5 bases). V gave up 7 bases and J gave up 0 bases, with 10 bases separating them. This CDR3 spans 13 amino acids. The germline CDR1 and CDR2 sequences are SQVTM and ANQGSEA. The CDR3 region is CSAWDSSGNTIYF. Written as DNA, the CDR3 is TGCAGCGCCTGGGACTCCTCTGGAAACACCATATATTTT.

The table lists this clone with a few counts. The chain is built from TRBV15 and TRBJ2-1, with D tentatively TRBD1 (6 bases). V was trimmed by 1 base and J by 3 bases, leaving 13 bases between them. The CDR3 sequence is 16 residues long. In germline, CDR1 is LNHNV, CDR2 YYDKDF (reference sequence). The CDR3, as DNA: TGTGCCACCAGCAGAGGGTCAGGGACAATCTACAATGAGCAGTTCTTC. It yields the protein CATSRGSGTIYNEQFF.

This chain links TRBV6-5 with TRBJ2-7, with 11 bases lining up with TRBD1. V was clipped by 10 bases and J by 7 bases; unmatched bases: 9. The length of the CDR3 is 13 residues. Looked up from germline, CDR1 is MNHEY and CDR2 is SVGAGI. In nucleotides, the CDR3 is TGTGCCATCATAAAGGACAGGGGGCGTGAGCAGTACTTC. It translates to CAIIKDRGREQYF.

The chain is built from TRBV12-3 or TRBV12-4 and TRBJ1-1; no clear D gene. The V end lost 4 bases, the J end lost 1 base, and 7 bases lay between the germline ends. The length of the CDR3 is 13 residues. CDR3 nucleotides: TGTGCCAGCAGTTATCACGGGAACACTGAAGCTTTCTTT. Translation gives CASSYHGNTEAFF.

The chain has TRBV21-1 and TRBJ2-7; the table names TRBD1, a call not compared with the DNA. TRBV21-1 is annotated as a pseudogene. This CDR3 has 18 amino acids. CDR3 DNA: TGTGCCAGCACCGCAAGTGGGACAGGGGGACTTTGGTTCGACGAGCAGTACTTC. It encodes CASTASGTGGLWFDEQYF.

The chain links TRBV19 to TRBJ2-3; 11 bases are shared with TRBD2. Losses at the gene ends were 6 bases for V and 4 bases for J; bases not matched to a gene: 6. There are 15 residues in the CDR3. Germline lookup yields CDR1 LNHDA and CDR2 SQIVND (reference sequence). DNA for the CDR3: TGTGCCAGTAGCTACCTAGCGGGGGGACCAGATACGCAGTATTTT. Protein: CASSYLAGGPDTQYF.

The rearrangement joins TRBV15 to TRBJ2-7; 7 positions agree with TRBD1. The CDR3 has 13 amino acids. Germline V lookup: CDR1 LNHNV, CDR2 YYDKDF (reference sequence). Germline trimming cut 6 bases from V and 4 bases from J; bases unmatched to any gene: 6. The CDR3 DNA is TGTGCCACCAGACCGGGACAGAGTTACGAGCAGTACTTC. Its translation is CATRPGQSYEQYF.

The CDR3 is CASSHGGGTDTQYF. CDR3 nucleotide sequence: TGCGCCAGCAGCCACGGAGGCGGAACAGATACGCAGTATTTT. J is TRBJ2-3 and V is TRBV4-1, with D possibly being TRBD2 (5 bases). The CDR3 length is 14 residues. Trimming took off 3 bases at V and 3 bases at J, with 10 bases between the two ends. CDR1 MGHRA and CDR2 YSYEKL come from the germline V gene.

The chain has TRBV29-1 and TRBJ2-7; a possible D gene is TRBD1 (7 bases). The length of the CDR3 is 11 residues. CDR1 and CDR2 from the germline V gene are SQVTM and ANQGSEA. Between the trimmed V and J ends, which lost 4 bases and 6 bases, there was a span of 10 bases. As DNA, the CDR3 is TGCAGCGTTGCCCAGGGGGGCGAGCAGTACTTC. Its translation: CSVAQGGEQYF.

The chain employs TRBV18 and TRBJ2-6, with D perhaps matching TRBD1 (5 bases). From germline, CDR1 is KGHSH and CDR2 LQKENI. The CDR3 is 15 amino acids. The germline V and J ends were trimmed by 3 bases and 2 bases, with 8 bases remaining between them. The CDR3 coding sequence is TGTGCCAGCTCACCCAGCAGGGCTGGGGCCAACGTCCTGACTTTC. Translated, it gives CASSPSRAGANVLTF.

This chain links TRBV5-4 with TRBJ1-4; D is ambiguous. Per the germline V gene, CDR1 is SGHNT and CDR2 is YYREEE (reference sequence). The V end was cut by 3 bases, the J end by 2 bases, with 8 bases between. The CDR3 consists of 14 residues. CDR3 sequence reads: CASSSKETNEKLFF. The CDR3 nucleotides are TGTGCCAGCAGCTCCAAAGAGACTAATGAAAAACTGTTTTTT.

This clone is a singleton in its sample. The chain recombines TRBV7-3 with TRBJ1-5; 7 bases map to TRBD1. The CDR3 sequence is 19 residues long. Germline CDR1 reads SGHTA; CDR2 reads FQGTGA. Trimming removed 10 bases from V and 0 bases from J; junction bases left unmatched: 21. The CDR3 sequence is CAIKGMGQRSRYSNQPQHF. CDR3 coding DNA: TGTGCCATAAAGGGGATGGGACAGCGGAGTCGATATAGCAATCAGCCCCAGCATTTT.

This clone was picked up one time. This chain joins TRBV5-6 and TRBJ2-3; TRBD2 is a possible D gene (6 bases). The CDR3 contains 17 residues. V was shortened by 3 bases and J by 3 bases, with 20 bases between the two germline ends. Per the germline V gene, CDR1 is SGHDT and CDR2 is YYEEEE. Here the CDR3 DNA reads TGTGCCAGCAGCTCGTCAAGGAGGGATTGGGGTACAGATACGCAGTATTTT. This encodes CASSSSRRDWGTDTQYF.

V is TRBV18 and J is TRBJ1-2; 12 bases align to TRBD1. In germline, CDR1 is KGHSH, CDR2 LQKENI. Trimming at V came to 1 base and at J to 6 bases, leaving 3 bases not matched to a gene. This CDR3 has 15 residues. The CDR3 here is CASSPLGQGADGYTF. The CDR3 DNA sequence: TGTGCCAGCTCACCACTGGGACAGGGGGCGGATGGCTACACCTTC.

The CDR3, as DNA: TGTGCCAGCAGCTTGGAAGTCAGGTTCCAAGAGACCCAGTACTTC. It encodes CASSLEVRFQETQYF. V is TRBV5-5 and J is TRBJ2-5, with D unclear. V was trimmed by 0 bases and J by 1 base, leaving 10 bases between them. CDR3 size: 15 residues. CDR1 is SGHKS, CDR2 YYEKEE, per germline (reference sequence).

This chain connects TRBV6-4 to TRBJ2-3; possible D gene TRBD2, 5 bases. The germline CDR1 and CDR2 sequences are MRHNA and SNTAGT. The V end was cut by 0 bases, the J end by 4 bases, with 14 bases between. The CDR3 has 16 residues. In DNA, the CDR3 is TGTGCCAGCAGTGACTCTTCGGGCGGGCCCGCAGATACGCAGTATTTT. Translated: CASSDSSGGPADTQYF.

The genes are TRBV7-2 and TRBJ2-3; 11 nucleotides agree with TRBD2. Trimming removed 5 bases from V and 7 bases from J; junction bases left unmatched: 5. The germline V gene has CDR1 SGHTA and CDR2 FQGNSA. The CDR3 has 14 amino acids. The CDR3 sequence is CASSPLAGGYTQYF. CDR3 nucleotide sequence: TGTGCCAGCAGCCCTCTAGCGGGAGGTTATACGCAGTATTTT.

The chain carries TRBV19 and TRBJ1-5; TRBD1 aligns across 7 bases. V lost 7 bases to trimming and J lost 6 bases; unmatched junction nucleotides: 9. Per the germline V gene, CDR1 is LNHDA and CDR2 is SQIVND (reference sequence). The CDR3 runs 14 residues. The DNA for the CDR3 is TGTGCCAGTACCATAACAGGGGACCGTCAGCCCCAGCATTTT. It specifies CASTITGDRQPQHF. The whole variable domain, remainder taken from reference TRBV19 and TRBJ1-5, is DGGITQSPKYLFRKEGQNVTLSCEQNLNHDAMYWYRQDPGQGLRLIYYSQIVNDFQKGDIAEGYSVSREKKESFPLTVTSAQKNPTAFYLCASTITGDRQPQHFGDGTRLSIL.

The rearrangement joins TRBV28 to TRBJ2-7; 8 positions match TRBD2. The germline CDR1 and CDR2 sequences are MDHEN and SYDVKM. V shed 6 bases, J shed 2 bases, and the junction held 15 bases outside the gene matches. The CDR3 is 17 residues long. The CDR3 region has the DNA TGTGCCAGCAGCCCCCCTTGGGGAGCGGGGGTTCCCTACGAGCAGTACTTC. It is translated as CASSPPWGAGVPYEQYF. The full variable domain, completed using reference TRBV28 and TRBJ2-7, is DVKVTQSSRYLVKRTGEKVFLECVQDMDHENMFWYRQDPGLGLRLIYFSYDVKMKEKGDIPEGYSVSREKKERFSLILESASTNQTSMYLCASSPPWGAGVPYEQYFGPGTRLTVT.

In nucleotides, the CDR3 is TGTGCCAGCAGCGTAGACGGGCGGGGGGGCCGGAGCACAGATACGCAGTATTTT. Protein: CASSVDGRGGRSTDTQYF. This chain connects TRBV9 to TRBJ2-3, with TRBD2 identical over 9 bases. The CDR3 has 18 amino acids. V was clipped by 0 bases and J by 0 bases; unmatched bases: 8. Germline values: CDR1 SGDLS, CDR2 YYNGEE.

This clone has a count of ten or more. The CDR3 nucleotides are TGTGCCAGCAGCCCTAAAAAACTCGGGGGGGCTGAAGCTTTCTTT. Protein sequence: CASSPKKLGGAEAFF. The chain uses TRBV14 and TRBJ1-1; D is possibly TRBD1 (5 bases). The germline CDR1 and CDR2 sequences are SGHDN and FVKESK. This CDR3 spans 15 amino acids. Trimming pared 4 bases from V and 6 bases from J, leaving 18 bases between.

The J gene is TRBJ1-2, the V gene TRBV11-2, with 7 positions matching TRBD1. CDR3 length: 14 residues. The junction had 5 bases not matched to a gene; V was cut back by 5 bases and J by 2 bases. The germline V gene encodes CDR1 SGHAT and CDR2 FQNNGV. CDR3 coding DNA: TGTGCCAGCAGCCCGACGACAGGGAACTATGGCTACACCTTC. Translating gives CASSPTTGNYGYTF.